The source of this T cell receptor beta chain is a study of cytotoxic CD8 clonotypes in ibrutinib-treated CLL. Study-wide context: The taking of response samples occurred after a median around 11 months of treatment, with a range of 6 to 36. Findings of the study overall: Rising at ibrutinib response, clonality subsequently fell back toward baseline at progression. At baseline, clonality was higher than in age-matched healthy donors and correlated with CD8+ counts.

Germline CDR1 GTSNPN, CDR2 SVGIG (reference sequence). There are 12 residues in the CDR3. V was shortened by 5 bases and J by 5 bases, with 12 bases between the two germline ends. For this clone: Antigen: not known.

Clones were sequenced by immunoSEQ multiplex PCR, and TCRdb holds only the in-frame ones, with some missing. The profile covers over 120,000 clones, with around 80% appearing a single time and 9.5% to 15% taken by the ten largest. The material was PBMCs, obtained after 12 months of ibrutinib treatment. The chain has TRBV30 and TRBJ2-5; D is unresolved. This clonotype was obtained from a human donor with chronic lymphocytic leukemia. CDR3 region: CAWGLSRETQYF. The DNA for the CDR3 is TGTGCCTGGGGGTTGTCCAGGGAGACCCAGTACTTC.